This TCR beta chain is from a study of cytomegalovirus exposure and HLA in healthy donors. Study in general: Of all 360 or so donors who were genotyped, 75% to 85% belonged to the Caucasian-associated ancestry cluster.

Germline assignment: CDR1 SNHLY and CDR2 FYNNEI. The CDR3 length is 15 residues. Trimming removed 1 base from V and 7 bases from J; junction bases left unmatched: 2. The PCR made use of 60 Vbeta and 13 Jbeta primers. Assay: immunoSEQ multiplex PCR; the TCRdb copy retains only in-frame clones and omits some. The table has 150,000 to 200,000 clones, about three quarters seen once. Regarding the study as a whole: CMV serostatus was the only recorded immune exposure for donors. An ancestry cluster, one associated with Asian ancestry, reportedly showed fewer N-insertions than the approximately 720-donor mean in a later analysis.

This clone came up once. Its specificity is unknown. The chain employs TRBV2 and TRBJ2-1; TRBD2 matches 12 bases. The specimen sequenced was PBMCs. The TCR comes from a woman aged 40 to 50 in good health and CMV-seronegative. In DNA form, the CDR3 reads TGTGCCAGCAGTGAAGGACTAGCGGGAGCGAATGAGCAGTTCTTC. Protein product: CASSEGLAGANEQFF.